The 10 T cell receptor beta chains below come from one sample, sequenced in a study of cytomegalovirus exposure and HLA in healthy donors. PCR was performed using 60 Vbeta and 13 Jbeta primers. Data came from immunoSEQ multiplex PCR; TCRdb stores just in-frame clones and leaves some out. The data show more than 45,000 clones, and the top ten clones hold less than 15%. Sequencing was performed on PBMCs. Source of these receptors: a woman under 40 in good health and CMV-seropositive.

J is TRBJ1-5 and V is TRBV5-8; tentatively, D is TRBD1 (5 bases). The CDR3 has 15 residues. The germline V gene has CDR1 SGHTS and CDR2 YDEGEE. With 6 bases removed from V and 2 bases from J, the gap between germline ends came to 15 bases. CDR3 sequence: CASTQRGFGNQPQHF. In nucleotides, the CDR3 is TGTGCCAGCACCCAAAGGGGATTTGGCAATCAGCCCCAGCATTTT. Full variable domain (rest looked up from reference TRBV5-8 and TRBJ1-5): EAGVTQSPTHLIKTRGQQATLRCSPISGHTSVYWYQQALGLGLQFLLWYDEGEERNRGNFPPRFSGRQFPNYSSELNVNALELEDSALYLCASTQRGFGNQPQHFGDGTRLSIL.

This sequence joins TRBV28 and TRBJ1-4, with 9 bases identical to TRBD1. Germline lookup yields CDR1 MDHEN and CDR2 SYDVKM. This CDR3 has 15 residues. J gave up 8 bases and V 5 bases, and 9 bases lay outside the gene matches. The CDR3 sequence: CASSQRTGAGEKLFF. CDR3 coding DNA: TGTGCCAGCAGTCAACGGACAGGGGCAGGGGAAAAACTGTTTTTT.

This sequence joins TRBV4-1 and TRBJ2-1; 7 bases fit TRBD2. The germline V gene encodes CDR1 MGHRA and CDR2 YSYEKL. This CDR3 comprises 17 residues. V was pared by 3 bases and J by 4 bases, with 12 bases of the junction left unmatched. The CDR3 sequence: CASSHRPLADKYNEQFF. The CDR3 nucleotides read TGCGCCAGCAGCCACCGTCCGCTAGCGGACAAATACAATGAGCAGTTCTTC.

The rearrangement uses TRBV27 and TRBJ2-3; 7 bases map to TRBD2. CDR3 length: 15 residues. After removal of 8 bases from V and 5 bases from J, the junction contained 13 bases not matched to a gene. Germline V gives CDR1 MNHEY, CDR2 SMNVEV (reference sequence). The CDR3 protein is CASSPWAGVLDTQYF. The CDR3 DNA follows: TGTGCCAGCTCGCCCTGGGCGGGAGTGCTAGATACGCAGTATTTT.

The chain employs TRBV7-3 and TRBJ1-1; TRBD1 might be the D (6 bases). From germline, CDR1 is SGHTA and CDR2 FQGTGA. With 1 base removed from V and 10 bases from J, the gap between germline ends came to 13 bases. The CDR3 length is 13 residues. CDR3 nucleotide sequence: TGTGCCAGCAGCTTAATGGGACAAGGGGGAGCTTTCTTT. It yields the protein CASSLMGQGGAFF.

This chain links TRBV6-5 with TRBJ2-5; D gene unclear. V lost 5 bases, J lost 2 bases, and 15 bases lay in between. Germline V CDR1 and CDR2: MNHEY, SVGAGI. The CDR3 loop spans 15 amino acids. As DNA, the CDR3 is TGTGCCAGCAGTCCACCTCACGGAGAGCAAGAGACCCAGTACTTC. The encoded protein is CASSPPHGEQETQYF.

CDR3 DNA: TGCAGCGTTACCCCCAGGGGGCTGGGGCAAGAGACCCAGTACTTC. Protein product: CSVTPRGLGQETQYF. The V and J genes are TRBV29-1 and TRBJ2-5, with 8 nucleotides matching TRBD1. This CDR3 has 15 amino acids. V lost 5 bases and J lost 2; bases outside the gene matches: 10. Germline CDR1 reads SQVTM; CDR2 reads ANQGSEA.

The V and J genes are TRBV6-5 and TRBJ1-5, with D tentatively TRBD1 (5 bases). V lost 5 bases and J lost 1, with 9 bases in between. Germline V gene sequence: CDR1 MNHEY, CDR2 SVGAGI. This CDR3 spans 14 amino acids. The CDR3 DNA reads TGTGCCAGCAGTCTCGGGGGAAGCAATCAGCCCCAGCATTTT. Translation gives CASSLGGSNQPQHF.

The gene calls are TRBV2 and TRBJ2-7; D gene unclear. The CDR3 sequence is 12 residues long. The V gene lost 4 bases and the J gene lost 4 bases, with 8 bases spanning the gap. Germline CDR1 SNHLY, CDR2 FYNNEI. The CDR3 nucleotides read TGTGCCAGCAGTGCCCAGGTATACGAGCAGTACTTC. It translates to CASSAQVYEQYF.

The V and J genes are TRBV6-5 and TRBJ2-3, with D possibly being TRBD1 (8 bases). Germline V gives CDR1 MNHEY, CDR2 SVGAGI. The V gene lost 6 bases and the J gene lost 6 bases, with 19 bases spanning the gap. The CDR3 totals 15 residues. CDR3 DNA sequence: TGTGCCAGCAGCCTACAGGGGGGGGAGGTTGATACGCAGTATTTT. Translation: CASSLQGGEVDTQYF.